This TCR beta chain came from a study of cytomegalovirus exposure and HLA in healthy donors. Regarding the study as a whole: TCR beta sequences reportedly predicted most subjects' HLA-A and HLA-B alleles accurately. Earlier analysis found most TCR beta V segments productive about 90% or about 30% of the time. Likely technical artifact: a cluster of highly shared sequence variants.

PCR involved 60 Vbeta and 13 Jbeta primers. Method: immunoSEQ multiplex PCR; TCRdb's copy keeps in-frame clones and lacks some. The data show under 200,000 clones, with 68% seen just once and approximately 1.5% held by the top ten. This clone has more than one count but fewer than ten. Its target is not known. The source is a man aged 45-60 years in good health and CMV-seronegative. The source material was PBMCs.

CDR3 coding DNA: TGTGCCAGCAGCTCTGAACACAGGTCCTTCGGCTACACCTTC. This translates into CASSSEHRSFGYTF. The rearrangement joins TRBV7-9 to TRBJ1-2; a possible D gene is TRBD1 (5 bases). The CDR3 spans 14 residues. Trimming left V 4 bases short and J 8 bases short, with 17 bases between. The V gene's germline CDR1 is SEHNR and CDR2 FQNEAQ (reference sequence).